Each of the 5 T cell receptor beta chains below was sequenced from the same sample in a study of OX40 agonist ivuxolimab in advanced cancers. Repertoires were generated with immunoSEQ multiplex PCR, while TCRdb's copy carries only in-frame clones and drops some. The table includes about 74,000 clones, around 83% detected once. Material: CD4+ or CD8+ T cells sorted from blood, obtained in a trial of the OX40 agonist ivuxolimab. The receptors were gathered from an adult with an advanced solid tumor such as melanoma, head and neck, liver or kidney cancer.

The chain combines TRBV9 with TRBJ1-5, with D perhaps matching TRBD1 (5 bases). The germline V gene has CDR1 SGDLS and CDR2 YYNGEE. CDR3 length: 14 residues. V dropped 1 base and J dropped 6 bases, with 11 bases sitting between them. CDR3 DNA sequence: TGTGCCAGCAGCGTAACTCCCCAGGGTCAGCCCCAGCATTTT. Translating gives CASSVTPQGQPQHF.

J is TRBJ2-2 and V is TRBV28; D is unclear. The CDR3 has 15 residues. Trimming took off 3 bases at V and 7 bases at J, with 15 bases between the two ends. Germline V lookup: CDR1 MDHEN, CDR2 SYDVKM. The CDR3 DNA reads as TGTGCCAGCAGTTTGACTGGGCCCTCGTACGGGGAGCTGTTTTTT. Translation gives CASSLTGPSYGELFF.

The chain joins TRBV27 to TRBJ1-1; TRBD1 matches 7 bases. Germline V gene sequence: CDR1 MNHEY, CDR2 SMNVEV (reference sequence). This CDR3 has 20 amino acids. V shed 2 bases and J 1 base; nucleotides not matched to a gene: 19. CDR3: CASSLRAPLRGQMGNTEAFF. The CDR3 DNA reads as TGTGCCAGCAGTTTAAGGGCCCCTTTGAGGGGGCAAATGGGGAACACTGAAGCTTTCTTT.

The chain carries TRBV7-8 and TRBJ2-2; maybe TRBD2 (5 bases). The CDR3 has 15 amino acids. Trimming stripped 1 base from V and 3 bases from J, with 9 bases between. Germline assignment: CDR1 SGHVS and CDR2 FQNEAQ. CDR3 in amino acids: CASSLVERDTGELFF. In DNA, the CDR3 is TGTGCCAGCAGCTTAGTTGAGAGGGACACCGGGGAGCTGTTTTTT.

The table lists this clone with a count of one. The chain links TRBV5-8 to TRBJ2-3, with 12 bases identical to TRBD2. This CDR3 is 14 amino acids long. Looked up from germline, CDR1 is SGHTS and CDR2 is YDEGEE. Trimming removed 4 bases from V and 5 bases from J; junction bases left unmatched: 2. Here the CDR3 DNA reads TGTGCCAGCAGCCCGGGACTAGCGGGAGATACGCAGTATTTT. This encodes CASSPGLAGDTQYF.